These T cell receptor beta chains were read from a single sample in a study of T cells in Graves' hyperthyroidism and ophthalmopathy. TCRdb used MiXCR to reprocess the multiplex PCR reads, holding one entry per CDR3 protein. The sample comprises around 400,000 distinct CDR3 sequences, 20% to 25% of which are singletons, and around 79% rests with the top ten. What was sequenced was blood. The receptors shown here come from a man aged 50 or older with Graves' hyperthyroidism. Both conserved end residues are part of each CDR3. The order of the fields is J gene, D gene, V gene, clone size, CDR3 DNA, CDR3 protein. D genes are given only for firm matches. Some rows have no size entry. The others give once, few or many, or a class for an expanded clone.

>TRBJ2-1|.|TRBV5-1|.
TGCGCCAGCAGCTTGGTGGCCTACAATGAGCAGTTCTTC
CASSLVAYNEQFF
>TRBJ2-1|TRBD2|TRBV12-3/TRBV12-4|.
TGTGCCAGCAGTTTAACCCCTAGCGGGAGTGGCTACAATGAGCAGTTCTTC
CASSLTPSGSGYNEQFF
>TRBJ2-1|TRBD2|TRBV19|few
TGTGCCAGTAGTTTCAGGGCCCTGACTAGCGGGGGGATGCGACACAATGAGCAGTTCTTC
CASSFRALTSGGMRHNEQFF
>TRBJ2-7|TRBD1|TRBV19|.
TGTGCCAGTAGTAAGGGGACAGGGTCGCGCTCCTACGAGCAGTACTTC
CASSKGTGSRSYEQYF
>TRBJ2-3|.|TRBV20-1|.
TGCAGTGCTAGAAGGGTCGGACGCCCTTGGACAGATACGCAGTATTTT
CSARRVGRPWTDTQYF
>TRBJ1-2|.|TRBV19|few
TGTGCCAGTAGTCCCTCTTCAGGAAATAACTATGGCTACACCTTC
CASSPSSGNNYGYTF
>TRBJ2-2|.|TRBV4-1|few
TGCGCCAGCAGCCGCCATCCCTCCAGCGGAGGGGGCACCGGGGAGCTGTTTTTT
CASSRHPSSGGGTGELFF
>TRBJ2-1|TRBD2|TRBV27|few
TGTGCCAGCAGTTTGGGACCGGGACTAGCGGGAGGGGGTGAGCAGTTCTTC
CASSLGPGLAGGGEQFF
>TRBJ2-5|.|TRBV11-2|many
TGTGCCAGCAGCTTAGATATTAGCGAAGGGAGGACCCAGTACTTC
CASSLDISEGRTQYF
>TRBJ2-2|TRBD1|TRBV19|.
TGTGCCAGTTCGGCGGTCCAGGGGGTGGGCGGGGAGCTGTTTTTT
CASSAVQGVGGELFF
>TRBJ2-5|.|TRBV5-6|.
TGTGCCAGCAGCTTGTTTGGGGGAGGTCCGCAAGAGACCCAGTACTTC
CASSLFGGGPQETQYF
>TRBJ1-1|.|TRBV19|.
TGTGCCAGTAGTATAAAGAGTAGGACTGAAGCTTTCTTT
CASSIKSRTEAFF
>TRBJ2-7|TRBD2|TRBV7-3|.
TGTGCCAGCTCACCACCCTCGGGAGGCACAGCCTACGAGCAGTACTTC
CASSPPSGGTAYEQYF
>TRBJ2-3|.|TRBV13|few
TGTGCCAGCAGTTCTAAGGAGGGCGTAGCAGATACGCAGTATTTT
CASSSKEGVADTQYF
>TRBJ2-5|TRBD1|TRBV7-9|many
TGTGCCAGCAGCATAACAGGGGGTCAAGAGACCCAGTACTTC
CASSITGGQETQYF
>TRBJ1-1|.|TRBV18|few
TGTGCCAGCTCACCGGGTTCTTCCTCTGAAGCTTTCTTT
CASSPGSSSEAFF
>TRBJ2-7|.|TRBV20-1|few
TGCAGTGCTAGACACCAAGTGAAAGGGGAGCAGTACTTC
CSARHQVKGEQYF
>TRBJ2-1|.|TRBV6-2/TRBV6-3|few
TGTGCCAGCAGGATACAGGGTAACCATGAGCAGTTCTTC
CASRIQGNHEQFF
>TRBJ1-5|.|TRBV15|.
TGTGCCACCAGCAGAGATCAAGGACAGCCCCAGCATTTT
CATSRDQGQPQHF
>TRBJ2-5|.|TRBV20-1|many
TGCAGTGTTCCGGGGCCGGACTCGGGACAGTACTTC
CSVPGPDSGQYF
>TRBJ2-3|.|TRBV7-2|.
TGTGCCAGCAGCCAAATCCCGGGTGGTACGCAGTATTTT
CASSQIPGGTQYF
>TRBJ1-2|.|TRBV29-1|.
TGCAGCGTTGAAGATGACGGGCACTATGGCTACACCTTC
CSVEDDGHYGYTF
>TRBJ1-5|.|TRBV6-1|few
TGTGCCAGCAGTGAAGAGGGCGTGAATCAGCCCCAGCATTTT
CASSEEGVNQPQHF
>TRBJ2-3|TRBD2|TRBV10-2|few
TGCGCCAGCAGTGAGTTTCCGGCTAGCGGACCCACAGATACGCAGTATTTT
CASSEFPASGPTDTQYF
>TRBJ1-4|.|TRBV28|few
TGTGCCAGCAGTTCCCGACTCCAAGAAAAACTGTTTTTT
CASSSRLQEKLFF
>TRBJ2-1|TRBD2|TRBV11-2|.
TGTGCCAGCAGCTTACGGGGGGGTAGCGGGAGCTCCTACAATGAGCAGTTCTTC
CASSLRGGSGSSYNEQFF
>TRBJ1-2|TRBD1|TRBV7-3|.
TGTGCCAGCGCAAAAGAGGGGGCGGGTGGCTACACCTTC
CASAKEGAGGYTF
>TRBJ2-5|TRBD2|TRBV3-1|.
TGTGCCAGCAGAAATGCTAGCGGGACCTACTTC
CASRNASGTYF
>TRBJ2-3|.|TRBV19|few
TGTGCCAGCGCCCCCGAATTAGCGGTCGATACGCAGTATTTT
CASAPELAVDTQYF
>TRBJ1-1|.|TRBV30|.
TGTGCCTGGAGACGGGGCCCTGGGACTGAAGCTTTCTTT
CAWRRGPGTEAFF
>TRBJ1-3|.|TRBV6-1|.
TGTGCCAGCAGTAGGGTCGAGGGTGGAAACACCATATATTTT
CASSRVEGGNTIYF
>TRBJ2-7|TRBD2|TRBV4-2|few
TGTGCCAGCAGCCCCCAGGGAGCGGGAGGGCCCAACGAGCAGTACTTC
CASSPQGAGGPNEQYF
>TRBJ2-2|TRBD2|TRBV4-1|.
TGCGCCAGCAGCCAAGGTGGACTAGCGGGAGTGGGGACCGGGGAGCTGTTTTTT
CASSQGGLAGVGTGELFF
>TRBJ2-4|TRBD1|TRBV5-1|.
TGCGCCAGCAGCTCAAATATTCTGACAGGGGGCGAAAACATTCAGTACTTC
CASSSNILTGGENIQYF
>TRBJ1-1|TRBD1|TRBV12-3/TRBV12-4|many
TGTGCCAGCAGCCGGACAGGGGCGCGAACTGAAGCTTTCTTT
CASSRTGARTEAFF
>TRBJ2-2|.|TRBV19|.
TGTGCCAGTACGCGTGGGGGAAGCCAGAACACCGGGGAGCTGTTTTTT
CASTRGGSQNTGELFF
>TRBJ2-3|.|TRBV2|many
TGTGCCAGCAGTGGTAGTGGCGTGGGCACAGATACGCAGTATTTT
CASSGSGVGTDTQYF
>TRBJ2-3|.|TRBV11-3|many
TGTGCCAGCAGCTTAACGGCTAGCACAGATACGCAGTATTTT
CASSLTASTDTQYF
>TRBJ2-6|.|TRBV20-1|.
TGCAGTGCTAATTTCCGGGTCTCTGGGGCCAACGTCCTGACTTTC
CSANFRVSGANVLTF
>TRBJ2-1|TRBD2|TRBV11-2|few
TGTGCCAGCAGCTTAGATGGGATTAGCGGGAGTTATACGTTCTTC
CASSLDGISGSYTFF
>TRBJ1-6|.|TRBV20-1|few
TGCAGTGCTAGAGAAGTGAATGGTAATTCACCCCTCCACTTT
CSAREVNGNSPLHF
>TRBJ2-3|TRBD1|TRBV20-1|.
TGCAGTGCTACAGGGGGCTCGACGCCAGATACGCAGTATTTT
CSATGGSTPDTQYF
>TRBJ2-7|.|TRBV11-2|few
TGTGCCAGCAGCTTCCCGGGAGCAGGGGAGCAGTACTTC
CASSFPGAGEQYF
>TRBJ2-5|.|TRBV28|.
TGTGCCAGCAGTCCCAGTGGACAAAGAGAAGAGACCCAGTACTTC
CASSPSGQREETQYF
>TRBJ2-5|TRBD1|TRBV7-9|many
TGTGCCAGCAGCTTAGTGGGACAGGGCACCGAGACCCAGTACTTC
CASSLVGQGTETQYF
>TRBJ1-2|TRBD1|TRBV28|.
TGTGCCAGCAGTTTCGAGAGACCCCAGACGGGACAGGGGGACGGTGGCTACACCTTC
CASSFERPQTGQGDGGYTF
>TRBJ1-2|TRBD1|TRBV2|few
TGTGCCAGCAGATGGACAGGGGGGAATGGCTACACCTTC
CASRWTGGNGYTF
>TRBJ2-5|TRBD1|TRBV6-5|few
TGTGCCAGCAGTTACGGGACAGTAAGGGAGACCCAGTACTTC
CASSYGTVRETQYF